Sequencing of this T cell receptor beta chain was carried out in a study of cytomegalovirus exposure and HLA in healthy donors. Comment on this clone: The target antigen is unknown.

Trimming took off 6 bases at V and 3 bases at J, with 14 bases between the two ends. This CDR3 has 14 amino acids. The germline gives CDR1 SGDLS, CDR2 YYNGEE. The PCR had 60 Vbeta and 13 Jbeta primers. The assay was immunoSEQ multiplex PCR, and TCRdb's table has in-frame clones only and misses some. With approximately 75,000 clones in the sample, the ten largest clones hold about 0.82%. General study findings and limits: Whilst most TCR sequences proved rare, a subset of public TCRs occurred across many donors. Clonal expansion, a later analysis showed, was greater in HLA-associated TCR beta chains than in equally common others.

This TCR was sampled from a boy aged 10-17 years in good health and CMV-seronegative. The sequenced sample consisted of PBMCs. The chain joins TRBV9 to TRBJ2-3; perhaps TRBD2 as D (6 bases). The CDR3: CASTQGGGTDTQYF. CDR3 sequence (DNA): TGTGCCAGCACCCAGGGTGGAGGGACAGATACGCAGTATTTT.